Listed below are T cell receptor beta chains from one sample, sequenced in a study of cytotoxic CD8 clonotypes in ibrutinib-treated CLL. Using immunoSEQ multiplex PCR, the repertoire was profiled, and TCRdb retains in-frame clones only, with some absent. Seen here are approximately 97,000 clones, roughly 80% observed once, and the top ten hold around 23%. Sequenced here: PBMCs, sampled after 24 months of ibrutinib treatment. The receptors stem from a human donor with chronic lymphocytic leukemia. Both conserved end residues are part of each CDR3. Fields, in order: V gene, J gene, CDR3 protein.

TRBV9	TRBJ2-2	CASSVAPAGRGLTGELFF
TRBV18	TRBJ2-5	CASSLGRETQYF
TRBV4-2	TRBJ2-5	CASSQERGGQETQYF
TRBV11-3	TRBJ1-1	CASSPGGGGLTEAFF
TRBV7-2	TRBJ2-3	CASSPAGISTDTQYF
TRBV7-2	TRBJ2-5	CASSLVSGGAGQETQYF
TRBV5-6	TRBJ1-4	CASSTQTGADEKLFF
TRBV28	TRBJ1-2	CASSSSGQGKDGYTF
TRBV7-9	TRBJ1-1	CASSLDDVGNTEAFF
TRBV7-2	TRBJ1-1	CASSLEFSTEAFF
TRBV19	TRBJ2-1	CASSPSRGINNEQFF
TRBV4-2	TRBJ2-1	CASSAAGLAQFF
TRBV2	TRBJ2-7	CASRPERTAYEQYF
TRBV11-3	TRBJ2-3	CASSLPDKTDTQYF
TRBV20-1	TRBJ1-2	CSAGENYGYTF
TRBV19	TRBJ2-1	CASSSATSGSNPNEQFF
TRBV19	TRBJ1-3	CASRQGNTIYF
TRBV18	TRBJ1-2	CASSPADNYGYTF
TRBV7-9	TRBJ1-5	CASSRTGGNQPQHF
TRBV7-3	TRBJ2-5	CASSLNPRLAGKETQYF
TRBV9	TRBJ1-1	CASSLDIMATEAFF
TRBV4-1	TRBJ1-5	CASSQVGTGDQPQHF
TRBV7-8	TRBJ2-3	CASSRGLADTQYF
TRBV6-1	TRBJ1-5	CASSELTNQPQHF
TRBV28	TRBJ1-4	CASRTDRGNEKLFF
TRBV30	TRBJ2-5	CAHAKGRVETQYF
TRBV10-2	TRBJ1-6	CASSDARGGNSPLHF
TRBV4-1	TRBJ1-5	CASSQDPQYSNQPQHF
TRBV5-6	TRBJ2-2	CASSLRGSHTGELFF
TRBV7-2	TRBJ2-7	CASSLELAGGYEQYF
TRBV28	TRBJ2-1	CASSFGQALNEQFF
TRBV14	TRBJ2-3	CASSRDLADTQYF
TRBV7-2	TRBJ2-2	CASSLDPGNTGELFF
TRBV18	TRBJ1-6	CASSPKGGAGLLF
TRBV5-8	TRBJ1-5	CASSRHRAPGSNQPQHF
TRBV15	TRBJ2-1	CATSRDGGTYNEQFF
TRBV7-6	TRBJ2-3	CASRPGRGADTQYF
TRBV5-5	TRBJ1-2	CASSLTRDRNYGYTF
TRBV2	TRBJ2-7	CASRVYEQYF
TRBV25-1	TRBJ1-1	CASSDQELLPMIF
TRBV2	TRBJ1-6	CASSDQGMRNSPLHF
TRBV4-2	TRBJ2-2	CASSQRTGSTGELFF
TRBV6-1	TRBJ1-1	CASSVPINSASGMNTEAFF
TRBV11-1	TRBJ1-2	CASSSLTGNYGYTF
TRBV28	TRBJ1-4	CASIRGAGSEKLFF
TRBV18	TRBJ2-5	CASSPNPTGETQYF
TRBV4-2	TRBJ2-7	CASSQDRDTSYEQYF
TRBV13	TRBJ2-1	CASSPGRSSYNEQFF